The T cell receptor (beta chain) under discussion was sequenced for a study of cytomegalovirus exposure and HLA in healthy donors. With regard to this clone: Its antigen remains unknown.

CDR3 length equals 16 residues. The V and J ends lost 9 bases and 9 bases, in that order; junction bases with no gene match: 15. Germline V gives CDR1 LNHDA, CDR2 SQIVND (reference sequence). The PCR made use of 60 Vbeta and 13 Jbeta primers. As handled by the study authors: There were some 87 million unique TCR beta chains by a later count, and 10 million to 12 million of them were shared. TCRdb keeps only in-frame clones here, not all; method: immunoSEQ multiplex PCR. V, J and clone size were drawn from that table, and D and trimming were deduced from the DNA. The repertoire has 120,000 or so clones, roughly 80% of them found once; the top ten carry 3% to 4%. Study conclusions and caveats: Later examination showed HLA-associated TCR beta chains had greater clonal expansion than equally common others. The study designated around 150 TCR beta chains cytomegalovirus-associated.

This clonotype was sampled from a man younger than 35 in good health and CMV-seropositive. Sequences were obtained from PBMCs. V and J are TRBV19 and TRBJ1-6; 9 nucleotides line up with TRBD1. Here the CDR3 DNA reads TGTGCCAGCCAAGAAGGGAGACAGGGGGGTGCTTCACCCCTCCACTTT. Its protein is CASQEGRQGGASPLHF.